These 31 T cell receptor beta chains originate from one sample sequenced in a study of shared clonotypes between healthy human individuals. Libraries were prepared by immunoSEQ multiplex PCR; TCRdb keeps only in-frame clonotypes and omits some of them. The table records under 1,900,000 clones, about 98.5% of them present only once. The sample taken for sequencing was naive CD4+ T cells sorted from blood. Subset: CD45RA+ positively selected. The receptors here all came from a man in his thirties or forties in good health.

The count of this clone is one. V gene TRBV6-5 combines with J gene TRBJ2-3, with unresolved D. Germline assignment: CDR1 MNHEY and CDR2 SVGAGI. This CDR3 comprises 13 residues. Trimming took off 0 bases at V and 5 bases at J, with 6 bases between the two ends. CDR3: CASSYSKLDTQYF. DNA for the CDR3: TGTGCCAGCAGTTACTCGAAGTTAGATACGCAGTATTTT.

The chain is built from TRBV6-1 and TRBJ2-1; D is unresolved. Looked up from germline, CDR1 is MNHNS and CDR2 is SASEGT. The germline V and J ends were trimmed by 5 bases and 8 bases, with 7 bases remaining between them. The CDR3 runs 11 residues. CDR3 in DNA: TGTGCCAGCAGTTATCTGGATGAGCAGTTCTTC. Encoded protein: CASSYLDEQFF.

The genes are TRBV10-3 and TRBJ1-1; D ambiguous. Per the germline V gene, CDR1 is ENHRY and CDR2 is SYGVKD. This CDR3 is 12 amino acids long. The V end was cut by 2 bases, the J end by 6 bases, with 7 bases between. The CDR3 DNA reads TGTGCCATCAGTGAGCTGGGCGCTGAAGCTTTCTTT. The encoded protein is CAISELGAEAFF.

This clone was observed once. The rearrangement joins TRBV10-3 to TRBJ2-1; TRBD1 or TRBD2 may be the D gene (5 bases each). Germline loops: CDR1 ENHRY, CDR2 SYGVKD. Trimming stripped 1 base from V and 5 bases from J, with 9 bases between. The length of the CDR3 is 14 residues. The CDR3, as DNA: TGTGCCATCAGTGAGTGGGGGAAAGACAATGAGCAGTTCTTC. Residues: CAISEWGKDNEQFF.

The chain employs TRBV14 and TRBJ2-3; D is possibly TRBD1 or TRBD2 (5 bases each). The CDR3 is made up of 16 amino acids. Germline V gives CDR1 SGHDN, CDR2 FVKESK. V lost 10 bases and J lost 8, with 28 bases in between. The CDR3 DNA follows: TGTGCCACCACCGGGGCAGGGACGGGTAGACAGACTACGCAGTATTTT. It yields the protein CATTGAGTGRQTTQYF.

The chain is built from TRBV25-1 and TRBJ2-2; 8 bases align to TRBD2. This CDR3 has 16 amino acids. The V segment lost 6 bases and the J segment 0 bases; nucleotides outside the gene matches: 6. Germline V gene data show CDR1 as MGHDK and CDR2 as SYGVNS. CDR3 sequence (DNA): TGTGCCAGCAGGATAGCGGGGAGCTCGAACACCGGGGAGCTGTTTTTT. Its protein product is CASRIAGSSNTGELFF. The full variable domain, completed using reference TRBV25-1 and TRBJ2-2, is EADIYQTPRYLVIGTGKKITLECSQTMGHDKMYWYQQDPGMELHLIHYSYGVNSTEKGDLSSESTVSRIRTEHFPLTLESARPSHTSQYLCASRIAGSSNTGELFFGEGSRLTVL.

The chain couples TRBV28 to TRBJ1-1, with D unresolved. The CDR3 runs 12 residues. Germline V gene sequence: CDR1 MDHEN, CDR2 SYDVKM. The V gene lost 8 bases and the J gene lost 1 base, with 8 bases spanning the gap. The CDR3 DNA sequence: TGTGCCAGCCGCTGGGGGAACACTGAAGCTTTCTTT. This translates into CASRWGNTEAFF.

The chain couples TRBV9 to TRBJ2-2; D is possibly TRBD2 (5 bases). The CDR3 loop spans 16 amino acids. From germline, CDR1 is SGDLS and CDR2 YYNGEE. V gave up 0 bases and J gave up 7 bases, with 16 bases separating them. The CDR3, as DNA: TGTGCCAGCAGCGTAGAGGTGACTATCTGGGACGGGGAGCTGTTTTTT. This sequence encodes CASSVEVTIWDGELFF. Using reference TRBV9 and TRBJ2-2 for the parts outside the CDR3, the full variable domain is DSGVTQTPKHLITATGQRVTLRCSPRSGDLSVYWYQQSLDQGLQFLIQYYNGEERAKGNILERFSAQQFPDLHSELNLSSLELGDSALYFCASSVEVTIWDGELFFGEGSRLTVL.

Only one count was recorded for this clone. The V gene is TRBV15, the J gene TRBJ2-1, with 14 bases that match TRBD2. The V gene's germline CDR1 is LNHNV and CDR2 YYDKDF (reference sequence). V lost 5 bases and J lost 7; bases outside the gene matches: 4. This CDR3 is 15 amino acids long. CDR3 residues: CATSPGLAGGNEQFF. The CDR3 DNA reads as TGTGCCACCAGCCCTGGACTAGCGGGAGGTAATGAGCAGTTCTTC.

A remark on this clone: Additional DNA sequences in this sample encode the identical CDR3. The gene calls are TRBV28 and TRBJ1-2, with D unresolved. The V gene lost 3 bases and the J gene lost 4 bases, with 6 bases spanning the gap. There are 12 residues in the CDR3. Germline assignment: CDR1 MDHEN and CDR2 SYDVKM. CDR3: CASSFRLYGYTF. The CDR3 DNA follows: TGTGCCAGCAGTTTTAGGCTCTATGGCTACACCTTC.

This chain joins TRBV10-3 and TRBJ2-7; 11 nucleotides align to TRBD2. Per germline, CDR1 ENHRY and CDR2 SYGVKD. The CDR3 totals 16 residues. Trimming cost V 0 bases and J 4 bases; bases outside gene matches: 5. The CDR3 loop is CAISESPGLAVYEQYF. The CDR3 DNA sequence: TGTGCCATCAGTGAGTCACCGGGACTAGCGGTTTACGAGCAGTACTTC.

This chain links TRBV11-2 with TRBJ2-5; 11 bases line up with TRBD2. Per the germline V gene, CDR1 is SGHAT and CDR2 is FQNNGV. J gave up 1 base and V 2 bases, and 9 bases lay outside the gene matches. CDR3 length: 18 amino acids. This chain's CDR3 is CASSLPGRLAGTQETQYF. The CDR3 DNA reads as TGTGCCAGCAGCTTACCGGGGCGACTAGCGGGGACCCAAGAGACCCAGTACTTC.

The chain links TRBV28 to TRBJ2-7; TRBD2 might be the D (6 bases). The V gene lost 1 base and the J gene lost 8 bases, with 15 bases spanning the gap. Germline CDR1 and CDR2: MDHEN and SYDVKM. This CDR3 spans 14 amino acids. The CDR3 DNA reads TGTGCCAGCAGTTTATCGGGGGACCTTATAAAGCAGTACTTC. Its translation: CASSLSGDLIKQYF.

The chain employs TRBV7-8 and TRBJ1-4; possible D gene TRBD1, 5 bases. V was clipped by 6 bases and J by 5 bases, with 7 bases between them. This CDR3 has 12 residues. Germline lookup yields CDR1 SGHVS and CDR2 FQNEAQ. CDR3 nucleotides: TGTGCCAGCAGTAGGACAAATGAAAAACTGTTTTTT. Translating it yields CASSRTNEKLFF. Supplemented by reference TRBV7-8 and TRBJ1-4, the full variable domain reads GAGVSQSPRYKVAKRGQDVALRCDPISGHVSLFWYQQALGQGPEFLTYFQNEAQLDKSGLPSDRFFAERPEGSVSTLKIQRTQQEDSAVYLCASSRTNEKLFFGSGTQLSVL.

This clone appeared once. V is TRBV5-1 and J is TRBJ1-5, with TRBD1 as a possible D gene (6 bases). The V end was cut by 4 bases, the J end by 1 base, with 18 bases between. The CDR3 has 17 amino acids. The germline gives CDR1 SGHRS, CDR2 YFSETQ. As DNA, the CDR3 is TGCGCCAGCAGCCCTGACCCTGGGGGCTCGAGCAATCAGCCCCAGCATTTT. Its translation is CASSPDPGGSSNQPQHF.

Only one count was recorded for this clone. CDR3 sequence (DNA): TGTGCCAGCAGCTGGGGGACAGGGGCCGAGCAGTACTTC. Residues: CASSWGTGAEQYF. This rearrangement joins TRBV11-2 to TRBJ2-7, with TRBD1 matching 10 bases. CDR1 and CDR2 (germline): SGHAT, FQNNGV. Losses at the gene ends were 4 bases for V and 6 bases for J; bases not matched to a gene: 3. The CDR3 loop spans 13 amino acids.

This chain links TRBV2 with TRBJ1-4; D remains unclear. CDR1 and CDR2 from the germline V gene are SNHLY and FYNNEI. CDR3 length: 15 residues. With 2 bases removed from V and 7 bases from J, the gap between germline ends came to 14 bases. DNA for the CDR3: TGTGCCAGCAGTGAATTTATGGCGGGCAGTGAAAAACTGTTTTTT. Translation: CASSEFMAGSEKLFF.

The V gene is TRBV6-1, the J gene TRBJ2-1; TRBD2 aligns across 8 bases. V was clipped by 1 base and J by 2 bases; unmatched bases: 7. From germline, CDR1 is MNHNS and CDR2 SASEGT. The CDR3 has 17 amino acids. The CDR3: CASSEGRLALPYNEQFF. CDR3 in DNA: TGTGCCAGCAGTGAAGGGAGACTAGCGCTCCCCTACAATGAGCAGTTCTTC.

Concerning this clone: This sample also contains other DNA sequences that code for the same CDR3. Here the CDR3 DNA reads TGTGCCAGCAGTCCTCGACAGGGGTCCTACGAGCAGTACTTC. This sequence encodes CASSPRQGSYEQYF. This sequence joins TRBV27 and TRBJ2-7, with 8 positions matching TRBD1. The CDR3 is 14 residues long. Germline CDR1 MNHEY, CDR2 SMNVEV (reference sequence). Unmatched junction bases numbered 4, after V lost 5 bases and J lost 1 base.

V is TRBV5-1 and J is TRBJ2-7, with D maybe TRBD1 (5 bases). In germline, CDR1 is SGHRS, CDR2 YFSETQ. The germline V and J ends were trimmed by 2 bases and 0 bases, with 9 bases remaining between them. The CDR3 loop spans 14 amino acids. The CDR3 sequence: CASSLNRGSYEQYF. DNA for the CDR3: TGCGCCAGCAGCTTAAATAGGGGCTCCTACGAGCAGTACTTC.

The V call is TRBV6-5, the J call TRBJ1-1; D perhaps matches TRBD1 (5 bases). CDR1 and CDR2 (germline): MNHEY, SVGAGI. The CDR3 is 15 residues long. Between the trimmed V and J ends, which lost 5 bases and 4 bases, there was a span of 17 bases. The CDR3 DNA sequence: TGTGCCAGCAGTAGGGGTTTCCTTGATGGCACTGAAGCTTTCTTT. Its protein product is CASSRGFLDGTEAFF.

The CDR3 is CSVVPGIQSYGYTF. As DNA, the CDR3 is TGCAGCGTTGTCCCGGGAATCCAATCCTATGGCTACACCTTC. V gene TRBV29-1 combines with J gene TRBJ1-2, with D uncertain. The CDR3 length is 14 residues. The V and J ends lost 4 bases and 4 bases respectively, with 16 bases between them. Looked up from germline, CDR1 is SQVTM and CDR2 is ANQGSEA.

The rearrangement uses TRBV28 and TRBJ2-7; 9 nucleotides line up with TRBD2. CDR3 length: 16 amino acids. The V gene end was trimmed by 6 bases and the J gene end by 1 base; junction bases not matched to a gene: 10. Germline V CDR1 and CDR2: MDHEN, SYDVKM. CDR3 bases: TGTGCCAGCAGCCCCTTCGGGACTAGCTCTTCCTACGAGCAGTACTTC. This translates into CASSPFGTSSSYEQYF.

The rearrangement joins TRBV4-3 to TRBJ2-1; D possibly corresponds to TRBD2 (5 bases). Germline V lookup: CDR1 LGHNA, CDR2 YSLEER. The V and J ends lost 0 bases and 2 bases respectively, with 17 bases between them. The CDR3 spans 18 residues. Here the CDR3 reads CASSQDVSVIAPYNEQFF. The CDR3 DNA is TGCGCCAGCAGCCAAGATGTTTCCGTGATAGCGCCCTACAATGAGCAGTTCTTC.

The genes are TRBV10-2 and TRBJ2-7; 8 nucleotides agree with TRBD2. Germline values: CDR1 WSHSY, CDR2 SAAADI. J was trimmed by 7 bases and V by 2 bases; bases with no gene match: 13. The CDR3 sequence is 16 residues long. The CDR3 here is CASSERVGRGGGEQYF. As DNA, the CDR3 is TGCGCCAGCAGTGAGCGGGTTGGACGGGGGGGCGGTGAGCAGTACTTC.

In its sample, this clone was seen once. The V call is TRBV29-1, the J call TRBJ2-5; D unclear. The germline V gene has CDR1 SQVTM and CDR2 ANQGSEA. The CDR3 loop spans 12 amino acids. The V end lost 4 bases, the J end lost 5 bases, and 11 bases lay between the germline ends. CDR3 sequence (DNA): TGCAGCGTTGTAGGGATCACCGAGACCCAGTACTTC. It is translated as CSVVGITETQYF.

The chain has TRBV6-5 and TRBJ2-3; D ambiguous. CDR1 is MNHEY, CDR2 SVGAGI, per germline. The CDR3 is 13 residues long. V gave up 6 bases and J gave up 10 bases, with 17 bases separating them. DNA for the CDR3: TGTGCCAGCAGGGCGAACGCTATAATGCCGCAGTATTTT. This encodes CASRANAIMPQYF.

V usage is TRBV7-2 and J usage is TRBJ2-7; 7 positions agree with TRBD1. The CDR3 length is 13 residues. Germline CDR1 is SGHTA and CDR2 is FQGNSA. J was trimmed by 3 bases and V by 6 bases; bases with no gene match: 5. The DNA of the CDR3 is TGTGCCAGCAGTAAGACAGGGCTCTACGAGCAGTACTTC. This gives the protein CASSKTGLYEQYF.

The chain combines TRBV5-1 with TRBJ2-3; 14 nucleotides match TRBD2. The V gene end was trimmed by 4 bases and the J gene end by 0 bases; junction bases not matched to a gene: 10. Germline assignment: CDR1 SGHRS and CDR2 YFSETQ. CDR3 length: 19 residues. Here the CDR3 reads CASSAGTSGGFPSTDTQYF. CDR3 coding DNA: TGCGCCAGCAGCGCTGGGACTAGCGGGGGATTTCCTAGCACAGATACGCAGTATTTT.

This clone was seen once. The same CDR3 arises from other DNA sequences in this sample as well. V and J are TRBV27 and TRBJ2-5, with a weak D call TRBD2 (6 bases). Germline V gene lookup returns CDR1 MNHEY and CDR2 SMNVEV (reference sequence). There are 13 residues in the CDR3. The V end lost 5 bases, the J end lost 4 bases, and 11 bases lay between the germline ends. Here the CDR3 DNA reads TGTGCCAGCAGTCCCCGGAGGGGAGAGACCCAGTACTTC. Translated: CASSPRRGETQYF.

The chain carries TRBV7-9 and TRBJ2-2; 9 bases are a match to TRBD2. Germline V lookup: CDR1 SEHNR, CDR2 FQNEAQ (reference sequence). The CDR3 totals 15 residues. The junction had 8 bases not matched to a gene; V was cut back by 5 bases and J by 7 bases. The CDR3 here is CASSTGLASSGELFF. DNA of the CDR3: TGTGCCAGCAGCACCGGACTAGCGTCGAGCGGGGAGCTGTTTTTT.